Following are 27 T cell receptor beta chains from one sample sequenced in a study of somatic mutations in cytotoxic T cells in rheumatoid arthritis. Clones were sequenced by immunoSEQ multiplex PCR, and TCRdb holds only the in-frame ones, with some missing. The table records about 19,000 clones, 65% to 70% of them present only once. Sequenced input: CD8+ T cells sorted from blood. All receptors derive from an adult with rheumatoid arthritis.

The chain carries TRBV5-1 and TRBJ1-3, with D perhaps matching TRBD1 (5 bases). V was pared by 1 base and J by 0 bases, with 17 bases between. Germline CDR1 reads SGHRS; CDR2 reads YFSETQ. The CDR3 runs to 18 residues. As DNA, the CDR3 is TGCGCCAGCAGCTTGTTATCCCGGGACGGGAGCTCTGGAAACACCATATATTTT. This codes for CASSLLSRDGSSGNTIYF.

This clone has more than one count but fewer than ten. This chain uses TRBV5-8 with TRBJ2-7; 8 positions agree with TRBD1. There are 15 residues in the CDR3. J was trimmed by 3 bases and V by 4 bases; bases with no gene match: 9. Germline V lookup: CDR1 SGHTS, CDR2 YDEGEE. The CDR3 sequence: CASSLTDRADYEQYF. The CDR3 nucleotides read TGTGCCAGCAGCCTTACGGACAGGGCTGACTACGAGCAGTACTTC.

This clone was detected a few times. CDR3 in amino acids: CASSEGGSSYEQYF. The CDR3 DNA sequence: TGTGCCAGCAGCGAGGGGGGCTCGTCCTACGAGCAGTACTTC. This chain joins TRBV9 and TRBJ2-7; D possibly uses TRBD1 or TRBD2 (6 bases each). The CDR3 is made up of 14 amino acids. Looked up from germline, CDR1 is SGDLS and CDR2 is YYNGEE. V lost 3 bases and J lost 1, with 11 bases in between.

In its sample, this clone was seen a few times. The CDR3 nucleotides are TGTGCCAGCAGTGGACAGAATAATTCACCCCTCCACTTT. Its protein is CASSGQNNSPLHF. The chain is built from TRBV2 and TRBJ1-6; D may be TRBD1 (5 bases). The CDR3 has 13 residues. The V end lost 4 bases, the J end lost 5 bases, and 6 bases lay between the germline ends. CDR1 and CDR2 from the germline V gene are SNHLY and FYNNEI.

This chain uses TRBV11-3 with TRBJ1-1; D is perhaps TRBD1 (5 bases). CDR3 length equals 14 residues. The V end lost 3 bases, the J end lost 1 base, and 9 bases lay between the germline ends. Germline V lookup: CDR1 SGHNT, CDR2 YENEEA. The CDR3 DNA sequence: TGTGCCAGCAGCTTGGGCAGGGAGAACACTGAAGCTTTCTTT. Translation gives CASSLGRENTEAFF.

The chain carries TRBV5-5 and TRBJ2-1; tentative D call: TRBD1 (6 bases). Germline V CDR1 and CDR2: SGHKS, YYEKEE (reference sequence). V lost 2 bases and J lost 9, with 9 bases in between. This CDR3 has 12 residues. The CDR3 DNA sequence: TGTGCCAGCAGCTTCCAGGGGACTGAGCAGTTCTTC. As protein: CASSFQGTEQFF.

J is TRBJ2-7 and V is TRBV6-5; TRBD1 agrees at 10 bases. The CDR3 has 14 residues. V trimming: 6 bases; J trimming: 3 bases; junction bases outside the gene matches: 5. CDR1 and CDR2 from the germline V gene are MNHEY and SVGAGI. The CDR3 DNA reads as TGTGCCAGCAGACAGGACAGGGGGTTCTACGAGCAGTACTTC. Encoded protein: CASRQDRGFYEQYF.

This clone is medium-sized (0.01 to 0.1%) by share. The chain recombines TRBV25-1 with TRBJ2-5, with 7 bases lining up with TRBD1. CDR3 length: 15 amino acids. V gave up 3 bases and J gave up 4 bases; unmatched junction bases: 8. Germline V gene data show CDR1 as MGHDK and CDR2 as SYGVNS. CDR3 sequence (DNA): TGTGCCAGCAGTGACGGGACAGCCTCGGGAGAGACCCAGTACTTC. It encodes CASSDGTASGETQYF.

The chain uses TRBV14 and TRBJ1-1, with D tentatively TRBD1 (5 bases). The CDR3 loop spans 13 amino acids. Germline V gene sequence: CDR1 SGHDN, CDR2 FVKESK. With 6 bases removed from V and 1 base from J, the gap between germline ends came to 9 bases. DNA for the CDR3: TGTGCCAGCAGGCCCAGGGAGAACACTGAAGCTTTCTTT. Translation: CASRPRENTEAFF.

CDR3 bases: TGTGCCAGCAGCCTACTCACAGATACGCAGTATTTT. Residues: CASSLLTDTQYF. This chain uses TRBV5-4 with TRBJ2-3; D is undetermined. The CDR3 is 12 amino acids. V was trimmed by 4 bases and J by 2 bases, leaving 5 bases between them. The germline V gene encodes CDR1 SGHNT and CDR2 YYREEE (reference sequence). The whole variable domain, remainder taken from reference TRBV5-4 and TRBJ2-3, is ETGVTQSPTHLIKTRGQQVTLRCSSQSGHNTVSWYQQALGQGPQFIFQYYREEENGRGNFPPRFSGLQFPNYSSELNVNALELDDSALYLCASSLLTDTQYFGPGTRLTVL.

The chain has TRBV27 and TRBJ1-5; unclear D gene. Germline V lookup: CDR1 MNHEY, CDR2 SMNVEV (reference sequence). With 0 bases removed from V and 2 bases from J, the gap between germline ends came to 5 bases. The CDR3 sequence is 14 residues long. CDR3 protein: CASSLSLGNQPQHF. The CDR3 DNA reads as TGTGCCAGCAGTTTATCGCTGGGCAATCAGCCCCAGCATTTT.

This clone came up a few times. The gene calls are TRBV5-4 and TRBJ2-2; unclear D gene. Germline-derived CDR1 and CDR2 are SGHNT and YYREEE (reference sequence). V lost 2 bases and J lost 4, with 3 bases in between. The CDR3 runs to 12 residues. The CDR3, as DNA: TGTGCCAGCAGCTTTAGCACCGGGGAGCTGTTTTTT. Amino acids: CASSFSTGELFF.

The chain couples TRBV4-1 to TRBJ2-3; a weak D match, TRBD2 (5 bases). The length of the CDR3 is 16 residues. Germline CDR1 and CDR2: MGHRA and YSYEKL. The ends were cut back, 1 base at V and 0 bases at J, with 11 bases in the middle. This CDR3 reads CASSQGGAASTDTQYF. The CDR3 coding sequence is TGCGCCAGCAGCCAAGGGGGAGCGGCTAGCACAGATACGCAGTATTTT.

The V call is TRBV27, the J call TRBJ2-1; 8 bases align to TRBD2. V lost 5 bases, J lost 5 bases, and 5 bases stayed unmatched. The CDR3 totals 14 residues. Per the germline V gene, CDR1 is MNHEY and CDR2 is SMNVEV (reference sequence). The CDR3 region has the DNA TGTGCCAGCAGTCTTTATAGCGGGGACAATGAGCAGTTCTTC. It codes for CASSLYSGDNEQFF.

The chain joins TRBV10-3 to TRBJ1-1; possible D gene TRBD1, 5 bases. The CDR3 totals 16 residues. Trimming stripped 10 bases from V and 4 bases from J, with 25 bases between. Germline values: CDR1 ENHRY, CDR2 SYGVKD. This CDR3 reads CASSLTDYRRGTEAFF. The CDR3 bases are TGTGCCAGTTCTTTGACAGACTACCGGCGGGGCACTGAAGCTTTCTTT.

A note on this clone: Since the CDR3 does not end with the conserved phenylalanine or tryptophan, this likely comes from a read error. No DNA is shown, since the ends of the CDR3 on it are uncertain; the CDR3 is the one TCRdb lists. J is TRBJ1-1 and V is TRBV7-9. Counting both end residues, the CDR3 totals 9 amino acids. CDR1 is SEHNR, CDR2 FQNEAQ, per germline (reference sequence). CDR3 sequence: CASSLGQLL.

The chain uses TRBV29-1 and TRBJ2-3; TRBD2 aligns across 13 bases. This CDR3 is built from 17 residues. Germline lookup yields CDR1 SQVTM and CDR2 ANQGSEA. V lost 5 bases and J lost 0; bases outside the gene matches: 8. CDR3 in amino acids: CSVSGTSGETSTDTQYF. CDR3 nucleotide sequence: TGCAGCGTTTCAGGGACTAGCGGGGAAACTAGCACAGATACGCAGTATTTT.

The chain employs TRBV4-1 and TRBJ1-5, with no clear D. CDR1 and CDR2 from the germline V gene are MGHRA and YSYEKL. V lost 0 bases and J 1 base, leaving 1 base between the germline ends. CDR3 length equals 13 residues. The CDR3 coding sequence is TGCGCCAGCAGCCAAGACAGCAATCAGCCCCAGCATTTT. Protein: CASSQDSNQPQHF.

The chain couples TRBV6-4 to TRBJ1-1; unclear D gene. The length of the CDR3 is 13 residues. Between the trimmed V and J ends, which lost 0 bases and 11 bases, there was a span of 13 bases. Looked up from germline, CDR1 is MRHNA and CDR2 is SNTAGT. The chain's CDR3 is CASSDSEGREAFF. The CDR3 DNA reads TGTGCCAGCAGTGACTCTGAGGGCCGGGAGGCTTTCTTT.

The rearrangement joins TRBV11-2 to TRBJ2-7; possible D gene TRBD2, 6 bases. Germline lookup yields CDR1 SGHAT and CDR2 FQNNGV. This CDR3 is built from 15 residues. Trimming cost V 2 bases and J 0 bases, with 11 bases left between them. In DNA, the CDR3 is TGTGCCAGCAGCTTACCATCGGAGGGCTCCTACGAGCAGTACTTC. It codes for CASSLPSEGSYEQYF.

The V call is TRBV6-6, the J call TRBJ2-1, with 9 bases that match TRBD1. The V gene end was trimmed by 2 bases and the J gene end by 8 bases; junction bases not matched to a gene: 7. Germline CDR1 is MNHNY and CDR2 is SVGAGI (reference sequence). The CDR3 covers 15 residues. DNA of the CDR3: TGTGCCAGCAGTTACCCGGGACAGGGTAGCGATGAGCAGTTCTTC. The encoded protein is CASSYPGQGSDEQFF.

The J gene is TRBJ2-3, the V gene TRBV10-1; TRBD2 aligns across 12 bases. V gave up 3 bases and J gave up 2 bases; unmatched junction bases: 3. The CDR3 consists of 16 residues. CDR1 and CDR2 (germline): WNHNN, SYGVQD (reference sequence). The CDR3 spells CASSETSGGFTDTQYF. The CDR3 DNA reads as TGCGCCAGCAGTGAAACTAGCGGGGGGTTCACAGATACGCAGTATTTT.

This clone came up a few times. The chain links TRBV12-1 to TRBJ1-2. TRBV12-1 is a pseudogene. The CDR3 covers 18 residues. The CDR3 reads CASSLGGQGRSDNYGYTF. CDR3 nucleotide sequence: TGTGCCAGCAGCCTTGGGGGCCAGGGACGGTCCGATAACTATGGCTACACCTTC.

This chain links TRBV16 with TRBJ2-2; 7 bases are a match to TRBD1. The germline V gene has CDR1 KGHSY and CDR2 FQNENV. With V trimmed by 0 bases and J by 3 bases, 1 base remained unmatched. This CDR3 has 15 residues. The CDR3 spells CASSQSTGDTGELFF. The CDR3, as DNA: TGTGCCAGCAGCCAATCCACAGGGGACACCGGGGAGCTGTTTTTT.

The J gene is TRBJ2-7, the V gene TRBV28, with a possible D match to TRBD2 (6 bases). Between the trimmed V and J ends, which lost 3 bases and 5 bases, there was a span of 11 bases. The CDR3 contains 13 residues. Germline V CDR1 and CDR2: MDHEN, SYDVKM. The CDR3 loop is CASSFVAGNEQYF. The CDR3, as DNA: TGTGCCAGCAGTTTTGTTGCGGGAAACGAGCAGTACTTC.

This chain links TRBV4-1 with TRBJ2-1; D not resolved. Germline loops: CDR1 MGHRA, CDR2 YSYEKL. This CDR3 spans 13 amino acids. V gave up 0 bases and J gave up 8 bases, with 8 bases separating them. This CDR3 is CASSQDLVYEQFF. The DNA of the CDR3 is TGCGCCAGCAGCCAAGATCTGGTCTATGAGCAGTTCTTC.

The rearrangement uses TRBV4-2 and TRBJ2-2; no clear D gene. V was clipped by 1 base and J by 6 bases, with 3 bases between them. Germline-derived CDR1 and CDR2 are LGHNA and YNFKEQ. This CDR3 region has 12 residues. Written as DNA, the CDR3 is TGTGCCAGCAGCCAAGCCGCCGGGGAGCTGTTTTTT. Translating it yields CASSQAAGELFF.